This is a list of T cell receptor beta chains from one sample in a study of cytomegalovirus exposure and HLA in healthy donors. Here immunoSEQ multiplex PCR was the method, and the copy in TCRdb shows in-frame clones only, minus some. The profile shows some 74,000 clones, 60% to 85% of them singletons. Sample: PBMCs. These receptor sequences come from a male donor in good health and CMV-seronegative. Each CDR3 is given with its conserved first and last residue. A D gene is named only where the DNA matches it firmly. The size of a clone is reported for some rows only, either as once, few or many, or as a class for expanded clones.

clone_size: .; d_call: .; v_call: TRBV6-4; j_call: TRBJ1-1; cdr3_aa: CASSNTVNTEAFF; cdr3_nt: TGTGCCAGCAGTAATACAGTGAACACTGAAGCTTTCTTT
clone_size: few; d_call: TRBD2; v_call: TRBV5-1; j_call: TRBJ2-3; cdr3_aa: CASSPGLAGGTTDTQYF; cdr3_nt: TGCGCCAGCAGCCCCGGACTAGCGGGAGGGACCACAGATACGCAGTATTTT
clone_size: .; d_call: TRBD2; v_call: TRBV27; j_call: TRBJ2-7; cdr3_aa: CASSKDAGTTYEQYF; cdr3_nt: TGTGCCAGCAGTAAAGACGCCGGGACTACCTACGAGCAGTACTTC
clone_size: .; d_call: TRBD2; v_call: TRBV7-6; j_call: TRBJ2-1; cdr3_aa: CASSLVAGVEVNYNEQFF; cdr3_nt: TGTGCCAGCAGCTTAGTAGCGGGAGTTGAGGTGAACTACAATGAGCAGTTCTTC
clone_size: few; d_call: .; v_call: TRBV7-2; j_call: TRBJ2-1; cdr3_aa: CASSLAGGQYNEQFF; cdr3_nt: TGTGCCAGCAGCTTAGCGGGGGGGCAGTACAATGAGCAGTTCTTC
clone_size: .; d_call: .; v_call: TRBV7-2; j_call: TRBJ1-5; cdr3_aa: CASSLVGGNQPQHF; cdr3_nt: TGTGCCAGCAGCTTAGTCGGGGGAAACCAGCCCCAGCATTTT
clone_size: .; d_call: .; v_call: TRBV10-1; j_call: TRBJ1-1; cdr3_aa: CASSPTSGGEAFF; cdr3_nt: TGCGCCAGCAGCCCCACCAGCGGGGGTGAAGCTTTCTTT
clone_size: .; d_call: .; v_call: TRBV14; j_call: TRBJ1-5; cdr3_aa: CASSQDPTGSQHF; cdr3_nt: TGTGCCAGCAGCCAAGATCCCACAGGGTCCCAGCATTTT
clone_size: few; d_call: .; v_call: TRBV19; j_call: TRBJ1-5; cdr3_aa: CASGRDRTSGQPQHF; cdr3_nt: TGTGCCAGCGGTAGAGACAGGACTAGCGGGCAGCCCCAGCATTTT
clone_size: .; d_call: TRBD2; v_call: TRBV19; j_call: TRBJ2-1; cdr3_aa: CASTSGRASEQFF; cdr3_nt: TGTGCCAGTACTAGCGGGAGGGCCAGTGAGCAGTTCTTC
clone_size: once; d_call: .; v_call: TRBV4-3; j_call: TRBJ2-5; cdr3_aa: CASSQERGWGETQYF; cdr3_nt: TGCGCCAGCAGCCAAGAAAGGGGTTGGGGAGAGACCCAGTACTTC
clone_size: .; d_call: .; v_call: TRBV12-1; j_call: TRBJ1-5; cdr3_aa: CASSPGQGVASNQPQHF; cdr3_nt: TGTGCCAGCAGCCCGGGACAGGGGGTAGCGAGCAATCAGCCCCAGCATTTT
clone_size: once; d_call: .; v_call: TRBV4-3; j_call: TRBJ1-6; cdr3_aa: CASSQDTAPISPLHF; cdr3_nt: TGCGCCAGCAGCCAAGACACAGCTCCTATCTCACCCCTCCACTTT
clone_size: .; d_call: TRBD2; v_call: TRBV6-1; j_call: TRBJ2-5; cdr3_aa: CASSVLAGVGLETQYF; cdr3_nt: TGTGCCAGCAGTGTACTAGCGGGAGTCGGGCTGGAGACCCAGTACTTC
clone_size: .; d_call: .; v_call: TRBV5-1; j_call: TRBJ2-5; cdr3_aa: CASSLASAPVQETQYF; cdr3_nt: TGCGCCAGCAGCTTAGCGTCGGCTCCGGTTCAAGAGACCCAGTACTTC
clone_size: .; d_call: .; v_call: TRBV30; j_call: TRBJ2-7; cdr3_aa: CAWNRQTYEQYF; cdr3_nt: TGTGCCTGGAACAGACAGACCTACGAGCAGTACTTC
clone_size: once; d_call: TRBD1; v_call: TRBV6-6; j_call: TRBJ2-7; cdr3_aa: CASSYFSGTGAYEQYF; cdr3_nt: TGTGCCAGCAGTTATTTCAGTGGGACAGGTGCCTACGAGCAGTACTTC
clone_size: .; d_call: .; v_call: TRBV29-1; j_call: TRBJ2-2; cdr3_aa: CSVVIRDLNTGELFF; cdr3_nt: TGCAGCGTCGTAATCCGGGATTTAAACACCGGGGAGCTGTTTTTT
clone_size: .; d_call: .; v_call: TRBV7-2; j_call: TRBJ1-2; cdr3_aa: CASSLGNRVDYGYTF; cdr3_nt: TGTGCCAGCAGCTTAGGCAACAGGGTCGACTATGGCTACACCTTC
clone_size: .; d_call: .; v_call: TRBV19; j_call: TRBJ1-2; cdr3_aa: CASGRFVGTGANYGYTF; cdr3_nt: TGTGCCAGCGGGCGGTTTGTGGGAACGGGAGCTAACTATGGCTACACCTTC
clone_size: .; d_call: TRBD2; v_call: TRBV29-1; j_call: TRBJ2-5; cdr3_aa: CSVVGGRGETQYF; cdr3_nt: TGCAGCGTTGTGGGCGGGAGAGGGGAGACCCAGTACTTC
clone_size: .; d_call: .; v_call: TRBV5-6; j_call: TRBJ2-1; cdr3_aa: CASSSDYYNEQFF; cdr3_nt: TGTGCCAGCAGCTCGGACTACTACAATGAGCAGTTCTTC
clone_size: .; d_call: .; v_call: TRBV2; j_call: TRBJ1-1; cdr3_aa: CASRLQVMNTEAFF; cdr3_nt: TGTGCCAGCAGACTACAGGTAATGAACACTGAAGCTTTCTTT
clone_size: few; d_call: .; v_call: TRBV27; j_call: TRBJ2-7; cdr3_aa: CASRGPLQQYF; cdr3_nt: TGTGCCAGCAGGGGCCCCTTACAGCAGTACTTC
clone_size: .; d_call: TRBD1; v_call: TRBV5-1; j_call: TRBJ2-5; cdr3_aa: CASSFGRGPTQETQYF; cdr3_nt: TGCGCCAGCAGCTTCGGCAGGGGGCCTACCCAAGAGACCCAGTACTTC
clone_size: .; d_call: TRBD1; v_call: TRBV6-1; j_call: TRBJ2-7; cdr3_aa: CASSGRTGTYEQYF; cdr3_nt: TGTGCCAGCAGTGGTAGGACAGGGACCTACGAGCAGTACTTC
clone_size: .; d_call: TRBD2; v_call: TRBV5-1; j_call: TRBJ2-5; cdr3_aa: CASRQGPGLVRGETQYF; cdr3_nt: TGCGCCAGCAGACAAGGCCCGGGACTAGTAAGGGGAGAGACCCAGTACTTC
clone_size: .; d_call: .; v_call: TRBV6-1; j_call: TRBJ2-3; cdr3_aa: CASLVPPDTQYF; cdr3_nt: TGTGCCAGCCTCGTCCCCCCAGATACGCAGTATTTT
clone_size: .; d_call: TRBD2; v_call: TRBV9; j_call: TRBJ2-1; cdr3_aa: CASTSTSAPYNEQFF; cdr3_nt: TGTGCCAGCACATCCACTAGCGCACCCTACAATGAGCAGTTCTTC
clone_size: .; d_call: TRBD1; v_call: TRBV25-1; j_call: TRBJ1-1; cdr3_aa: CASSRTGGASEAFF; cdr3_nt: TGTGCCAGCAGTCGGACAGGGGGCGCATCTGAAGCTTTCTTT
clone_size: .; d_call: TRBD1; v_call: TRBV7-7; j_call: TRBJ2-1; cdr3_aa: CASSTGTGSEQFF; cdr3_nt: TGTGCCAGCAGCACCGGGACAGGGAGTGAGCAGTTCTTC
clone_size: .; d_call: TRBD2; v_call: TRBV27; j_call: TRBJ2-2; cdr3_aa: CASSSGTSGGTGELFF; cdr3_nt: TGTGCCAGCAGTTCCGGGACTAGCGGGGGTACCGGGGAGCTGTTTTTT
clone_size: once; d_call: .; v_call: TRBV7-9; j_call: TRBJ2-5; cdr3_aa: CASSLSVRQETQYF; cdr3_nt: TGTGCCAGCAGCCTTAGCGTGCGCCAAGAGACCCAGTACTTC
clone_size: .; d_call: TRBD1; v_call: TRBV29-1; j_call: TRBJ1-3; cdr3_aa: CSVGGGQVGNTIYF; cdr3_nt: TGCAGCGTTGGTGGGGGACAGGTTGGAAACACCATATATTTT
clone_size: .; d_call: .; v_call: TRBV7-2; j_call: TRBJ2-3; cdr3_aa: CASSLFWGETDTQYF; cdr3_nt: TGTGCCAGCAGCTTATTTTGGGGGGAGACAGATACGCAGTATTTT
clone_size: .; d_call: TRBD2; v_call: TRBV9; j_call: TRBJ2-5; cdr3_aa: CASSVGTSGSGETQYF; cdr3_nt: TGTGCCAGCAGCGTGGGGACTAGCGGGAGCGGGGAGACCCAGTACTTC
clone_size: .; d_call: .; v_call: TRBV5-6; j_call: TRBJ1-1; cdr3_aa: CASSSEAASLRVFF; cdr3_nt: TGTGCCAGCAGCTCTGAGGCCGCTTCACTTAGAGTTTTCTTT
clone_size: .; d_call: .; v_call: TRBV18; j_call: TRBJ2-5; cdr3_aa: CASSPAETQYF; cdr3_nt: TGTGCCAGCTCACCAGCGGAGACCCAGTACTTC
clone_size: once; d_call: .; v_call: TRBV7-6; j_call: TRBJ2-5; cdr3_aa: CASSLLPQETQYF; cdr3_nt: TGTGCCAGCAGCTTACTACCCCAAGAGACCCAGTACTTC
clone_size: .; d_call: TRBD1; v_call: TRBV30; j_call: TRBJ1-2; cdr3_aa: CAWAAGGYGYTF; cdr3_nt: TGTGCCTGGGCCGCAGGGGGCTATGGCTACACCTTC
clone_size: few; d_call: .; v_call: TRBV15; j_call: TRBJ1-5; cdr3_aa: CATSARGWGLGQPQHF; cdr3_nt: TGTGCCACCAGCGCTCGCGGTTGGGGGCTGGGACAGCCCCAGCATTTT
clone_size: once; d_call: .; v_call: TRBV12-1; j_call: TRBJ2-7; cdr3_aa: CASSLPKLAGVTYEQYF; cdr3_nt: TGTGCCAGCAGCCTCCCGAAACTAGCGGGAGTAACCTACGAGCAGTACTTC
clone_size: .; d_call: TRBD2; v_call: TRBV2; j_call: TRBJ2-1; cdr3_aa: CASRLAGTYNEQFF; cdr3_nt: TGTGCCAGCCGGCTAGCGGGGACCTACAATGAGCAGTTCTTC
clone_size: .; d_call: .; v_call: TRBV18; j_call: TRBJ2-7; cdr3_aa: CASSPGMYEQYF; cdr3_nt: TGTGCCAGCTCACCCGGGATGTACGAGCAGTACTTC
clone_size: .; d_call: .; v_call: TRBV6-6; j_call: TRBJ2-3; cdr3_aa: CASSSAAGQTLDTQYF; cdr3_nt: TGTGCCAGCAGTTCAGCGGCTGGGCAGACCTTAGATACGCAGTATTTT
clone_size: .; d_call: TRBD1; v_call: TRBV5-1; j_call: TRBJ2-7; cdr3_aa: CASSLSGTGGTYEQYF; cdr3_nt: TGCGCCAGCAGCTTGTCCGGGACAGGGGGCACCTACGAGCAGTACTTC
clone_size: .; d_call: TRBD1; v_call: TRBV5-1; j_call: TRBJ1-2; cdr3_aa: CASSLATGAGDGYTF; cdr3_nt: TGCGCCAGCAGCTTGGCGACAGGGGCTGGCGATGGCTACACCTTC
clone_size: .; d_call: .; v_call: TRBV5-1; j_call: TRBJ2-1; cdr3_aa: CASSASGVAYNEQFF; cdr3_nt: TGCGCCAGCAGCGCTTCAGGGGTGGCCTACAATGAGCAGTTCTTC
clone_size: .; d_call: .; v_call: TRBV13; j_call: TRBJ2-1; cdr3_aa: CASSADSASEQFF; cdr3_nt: TGTGCCAGCAGCGCGGACAGCGCCAGTGAGCAGTTCTTC
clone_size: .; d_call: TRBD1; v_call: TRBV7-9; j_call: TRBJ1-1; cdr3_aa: CASSWGQLNTEAFF; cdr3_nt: TGTGCCAGCAGCTGGGGACAGCTGAACACTGAAGCTTTCTTT
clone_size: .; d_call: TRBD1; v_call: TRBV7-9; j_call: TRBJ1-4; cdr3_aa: CASSFGQGKTNEKLFF; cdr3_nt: TGTGCCAGCAGCTTCGGACAGGGGAAAACTAATGAAAAACTGTTTTTT
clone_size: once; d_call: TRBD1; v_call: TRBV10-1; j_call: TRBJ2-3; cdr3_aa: CASSERGQGTDTQYF; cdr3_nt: TGCGCCAGCAGTGAGAGGGGACAGGGGACAGATACGCAGTATTTT
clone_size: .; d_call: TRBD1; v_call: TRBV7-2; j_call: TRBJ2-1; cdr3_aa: CASSRTGVYYNEQFF; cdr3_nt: TGTGCCAGCAGCCGTACAGGGGTCTACTACAATGAGCAGTTCTTC
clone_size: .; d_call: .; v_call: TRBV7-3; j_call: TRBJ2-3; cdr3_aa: CASSSRQQSDTQYF; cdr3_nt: TGTGCCAGCAGCTCCCGACAGCAATCAGATACGCAGTATTTT
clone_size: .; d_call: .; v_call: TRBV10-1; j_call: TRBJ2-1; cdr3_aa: CASSEFVGGNYNEQFF; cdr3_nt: TGCGCCAGCAGTGAGTTTGTAGGAGGGAATTACAATGAGCAGTTCTTC
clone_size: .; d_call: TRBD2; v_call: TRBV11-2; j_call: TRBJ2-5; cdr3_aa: CASSLYRGLAGERETQYF; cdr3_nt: TGTGCCAGCAGCTTATATCGGGGACTAGCGGGAGAGAGGGAGACCCAGTACTTC
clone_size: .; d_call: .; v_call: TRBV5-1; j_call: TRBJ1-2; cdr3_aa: CASSLGGRENGYPF; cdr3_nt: TGCGCCAGCAGCTTGGGCGGCAGAGAAAATGGCTACCCCTTC
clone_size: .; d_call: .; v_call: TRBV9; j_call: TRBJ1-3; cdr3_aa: CASSAGQSSGNTIYF; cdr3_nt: TGTGCCAGCAGCGCCGGACAGAGCTCTGGAAACACCATATATTTT
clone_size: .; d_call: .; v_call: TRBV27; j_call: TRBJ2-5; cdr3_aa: CASSLVHQETQYF; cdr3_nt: TGTGCCAGCAGTTTAGTACATCAAGAGACCCAGTACTTC